This T cell receptor (beta chain) was obtained from a study of T cells after somatic rescue of genetic block. V trimming: 4 bases; J trimming: 7 bases; junction bases outside the gene matches: 9. The CDR3 runs to 14 residues. Looked up from germline, CDR1 is MRHNA and CDR2 is SNTAGT. This clone has just a few counts. Only in-frame clones appear in the TCRdb table, and some are missing; sequencing was by immunoSEQ multiplex PCR. Of 13,000 to 15,000 clones listed, around 71% are singletons. This clonotype was sampled from a boy under 18. The chain uses TRBV6-4 and TRBJ2-7, with 8 bases identical to TRBD2. Material for sequencing was peripheral blood mononuclear cells (PBMCs). The CDR3 region is CASSVRGGAGEQYF. CDR3 nucleotides: TGTGCCAGCAGTGTACGGGGGGGGGCCGGAGAGCAGTACTTC.